Presented here are 14 T cell receptor beta chains from one specimen sequenced in a study of blood T cell repertoires in COVID-19. Assay: immunoSEQ multiplex PCR; the TCRdb copy retains only in-frame clones and omits some. The repertoire holds approximately 65,000 clones, with 85% to 90% as singletons. The sample taken for sequencing was peripheral blood. The receptors were gathered from a man over 45 with acute or convalescent COVID-19.

This chain joins TRBV9 and TRBJ2-2; D may be TRBD1 (5 bases). The CDR3 extends over 14 amino acids. Germline V gene lookup returns CDR1 SGDLS and CDR2 YYNGEE. Deletions cut 0 bases from V and 3 bases from J, with 6 bases between. The CDR3 DNA reads TGTGCCAGCAGCGTAGAGGGGCACACCGGGGAGCTGTTTTTT. Amino acids: CASSVEGHTGELFF.

The chain employs TRBV7-9 and TRBJ1-6; 10 positions agree with TRBD1. The germline CDR1 and CDR2 sequences are SEHNR and FQNEAQ (reference sequence). The ends lost 5 bases at V and 12 bases at J; junction bases unmatched: 10. This CDR3 is 15 amino acids long. CDR3 residues: CASSKNRDRGGPLHF. The CDR3 region has the DNA TGTGCCAGCAGCAAGAACCGGGACAGGGGTGGACCCCTCCACTTT.

This chain joins TRBV11-2 and TRBJ2-7, with 9 bases aligning to TRBD1. The CDR3 length is 17 residues. Looked up from germline, CDR1 is SGHAT and CDR2 is FQNNGV. Losses at the gene ends were 0 bases for V and 1 base for J; bases not matched to a gene: 7. The DNA for the CDR3 is TGTGCCAGCAGCTTAGAGGGTTGGGGGACAGGGTCCTACGAGCAGTACTTC. Translating it yields CASSLEGWGTGSYEQYF.

The chain is built from TRBV7-8 and TRBJ2-1; no clear D gene. CDR3 length: 12 amino acids. V gave up 1 base and J gave up 9 bases, with 7 bases separating them. Germline V gene data show CDR1 as SGHVS and CDR2 as FQNEAQ. The DNA of the CDR3 is TGTGCCAGCAGCTTAGGGCAGATTGAGCAGTTCTTC. It yields the protein CASSLGQIEQFF.

The chain is built from TRBV24-1 and TRBJ2-1; 7 bases are a match to TRBD2. The germline V gene has CDR1 KGHDR and CDR2 SFDVKD. The CDR3 length is 14 residues. Germline trimming cut 9 bases from V and 5 bases from J; bases unmatched to any gene: 9. The CDR3 loop reads CATRLAVNHNEQFF. In nucleotides, the CDR3 is TGTGCCACCCGCCTAGCGGTGAATCACAATGAGCAGTTCTTC.

The V and J genes are TRBV19 and TRBJ1-3, with D tentatively TRBD1 (5 bases). CDR1 and CDR2 from the germline V gene are LNHDA and SQIVND (reference sequence). The CDR3 sequence is 13 residues long. V was trimmed by 8 bases and J by 2 bases, leaving 10 bases between them. The CDR3 region has the DNA TGTGCCAGTTCTCAGGGAACTGGAAACACCATATATTTT. This codes for CASSQGTGNTIYF.

This chain joins TRBV10-3 and TRBJ1-6; D is ambiguous. Germline lookup yields CDR1 ENHRY and CDR2 SYGVKD. The CDR3 runs 12 residues. The ends were cut back, 4 bases at V and 9 bases at J, with 7 bases in the middle. CDR3 sequence: CAISVEGSPLHF. The CDR3 nucleotides read TGTGCCATCAGTGTGGAGGGTTCACCCCTCCACTTT.

The chain uses TRBV5-6 and TRBJ1-2, with D hard to call. V gave up 5 bases and J gave up 3 bases, with 17 bases separating them. Germline V gene lookup returns CDR1 SGHDT and CDR2 YYEEEE. The CDR3 has 15 residues. The DNA of the CDR3 is TGTGCCAGCAGTCGGGCAGGACGAGCGGACTATGGCTACACCTTC. As protein: CASSRAGRADYGYTF. Drawing the rest from reference TRBV5-6 and TRBJ1-2, the complete variable domain is DAGVTQSPTHLIKTRGQQVTLRCSPKSGHDTVSWYQQALGQGPQFIFQYYEEEERQRGNFPDRFSGHQFPNYSSELNVNALLLGDSALYLCASSRAGRADYGYTFGSGTRLTVV.

The rearrangement uses TRBV11-3 and TRBJ1-1; TRBD1 matches 9 bases. Losses at the gene ends were 5 bases for V and 12 bases for J; bases not matched to a gene: 13. The CDR3 runs to 14 residues. Germline CDR1 is SGHNT and CDR2 is YENEEA. This chain's CDR3 is CASSQPGQGALTFF. As DNA, the CDR3 is TGTGCCAGCAGCCAGCCGGGACAGGGAGCTCTAACTTTCTTT.

This rearrangement joins TRBV19 to TRBJ1-4; possible D gene TRBD1, 5 bases. This CDR3 has 14 amino acids. Between the trimmed V and J ends, which lost 8 bases and 5 bases, there was a span of 15 bases. The germline CDR1 and CDR2 sequences are LNHDA and SQIVND (reference sequence). CDR3 coding DNA: TGTGCCAGTGGTCCGGGACTAGCCAATGAAAAACTGTTTTTT. This translates into CASGPGLANEKLFF.

The chain links TRBV7-9 to TRBJ2-7; the D gene is possibly TRBD1 (6 bases). The CDR3 has 13 residues. The V gene lost 6 bases and the J gene lost 5 bases, with 14 bases spanning the gap. CDR1 and CDR2 from the germline V gene are SEHNR and FQNEAQ (reference sequence). The CDR3 DNA reads as TGTGCCAGCAGGGTAGGACAGACCCACGAGCAGTACTTC. Translating gives CASRVGQTHEQYF. Drawing the rest from reference TRBV7-9 and TRBJ2-7, the complete variable domain is DTGVSQNPRHKITKRGQNVTFRCDPISEHNRLYWYRQTLGQGPEFLTYFQNEAQLEKSRLLSDRFSAERPKGSFSTLEIQRTEQGDSAMYLCASRVGQTHEQYFGPGTRLTVT.

This sequence joins TRBV14 and TRBJ1-2; the D is unclear. V dropped 4 bases and J dropped 4 bases, with 10 bases sitting between them. Germline CDR1 SGHDN, CDR2 FVKESK. The CDR3 extends over 13 amino acids. CDR3 bases: TGTGCCAGCAGCCCCCTTGAGCGCTATGGCTACACCTTC. Its protein product is CASSPLERYGYTF.

The rearrangement joins TRBV10-3 to TRBJ2-2, with TRBD2 identical over 9 bases. Germline V CDR1 and CDR2: ENHRY, SYGVKD. The J segment lost 4 bases and the V segment lost 5 bases, leaving 11 bases of the junction unmatched. This CDR3 region has 17 residues. The CDR3 DNA follows: TGTGCCATCAGTCCCCAACCGGGACTAGCTGGCACCGGGGAGCTGTTTTTT. It encodes CAISPQPGLAGTGELFF.

This chain joins TRBV11-2 and TRBJ1-4, with 12 bases fitting TRBD1. The ends lost 1 base at V and 11 bases at J; junction bases unmatched: 11. CDR1 SGHAT and CDR2 FQNNGV come from the germline V gene. This CDR3 has 17 residues. CDR3 protein: CASSLGVARDRGQKLFF. The CDR3 DNA reads TGTGCCAGCAGCTTAGGGGTGGCCCGGGACAGGGGGCAGAAACTGTTTTTT.